The present entry profiles one TCR beta chain with its context. What it recognizes is unknown. The data derive from a study of cytomegalovirus exposure and HLA in healthy donors. Study-level results: Across all donors, roughly uniform sequencing depth was an assumption of the presence/absence analyses.

Germline V lookup: CDR1 SGDLS, CDR2 YYNGEE. V shed 2 bases, J shed 4 bases, and the junction held 6 bases outside the gene matches. The CDR3 totals 16 residues. The PCR ran on 60 Vbeta and 13 Jbeta primers. The repertoire was sequenced with immunoSEQ multiplex PCR; TCRdb's copy has only in-frame clones and lacks some. The sample has more than 110,000 clones, more than 65% seen once; the top ten hold 1.5% to 2%. This clonotype was sampled from a woman in her twenties or thirties in good health and CMV-seronegative. The chain links TRBV9 to TRBJ2-1, with 10 bases aligning to TRBD1. Specimen: PBMCs. The CDR3 DNA sequence: TGTGCCAGCAGCGTTCCGGGACAGGGGTGGTACAATGAGCAGTTCTTC. Its translation is CASSVPGQGWYNEQFF.